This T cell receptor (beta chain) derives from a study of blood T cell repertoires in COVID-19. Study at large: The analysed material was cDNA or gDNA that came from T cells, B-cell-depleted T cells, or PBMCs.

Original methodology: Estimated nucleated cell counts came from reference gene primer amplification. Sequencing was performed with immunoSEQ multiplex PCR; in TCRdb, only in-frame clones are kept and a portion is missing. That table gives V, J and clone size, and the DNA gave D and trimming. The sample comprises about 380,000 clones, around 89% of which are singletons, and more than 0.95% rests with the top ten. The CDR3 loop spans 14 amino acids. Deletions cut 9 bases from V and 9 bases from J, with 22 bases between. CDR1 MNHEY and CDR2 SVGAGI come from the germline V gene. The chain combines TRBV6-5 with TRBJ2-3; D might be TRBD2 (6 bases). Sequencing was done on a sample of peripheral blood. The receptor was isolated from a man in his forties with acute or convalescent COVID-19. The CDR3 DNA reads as TGTGCCAGTTCCGGGACTGCTCCCACGGAGACGCAGTATTTT. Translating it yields CASSGTAPTETQYF.